The TCR beta chain described here comes from a study of cytomegalovirus exposure and HLA in healthy donors. About the study: A later analysis reported the 100 to 150 validation repertoires used the same platform as the 666 first-cohort repertoires. The study, taken as a whole, reports: Cytomegalovirus association was assigned to under 200 TCR beta chains.

Here immunoSEQ multiplex PCR was the method, and the copy in TCRdb shows in-frame clones only, minus some. The table records about 130,000 clones, approximately 95% of them present only once. Regarding this clone: The antigen is undetermined.

Donors were drawn from the approximately 110-subject validation cohort, separate from the approximately 670-subject first cohort. This CDR3 spans 16 amino acids. Germline trimming cut 0 bases from V and 2 bases from J; bases unmatched to any gene: 4. Germline CDR1 and CDR2: MNHEY and SVGAGI. This clonotype originated in a man younger than 35 in good health and CMV-seronegative. The gene calls are TRBV6-5 and TRBJ2-1; 7 bases align to TRBD2. Sequencing used PBMCs. CDR3 loop: CASSYSASGTYNEQFF. CDR3 nucleotides: TGTGCCAGCAGTTACTCGGCTAGCGGTACCTACAATGAGCAGTTCTTC.